These T cell receptor beta chains were read from a single sample in a study of blood T cell repertoires in COVID-19. Using immunoSEQ multiplex PCR, the repertoire was profiled, and TCRdb retains in-frame clones only, with some absent. The table records tens of thousands of clones, approximately 80% of them present only once. Sequenced: peripheral blood. The receptor source for this set is an elderly woman with acute or convalescent COVID-19. Both conserved end residues are part of each CDR3. D genes are given only for firm matches. Clone size is not always given. Where it is, it says once, few, many or a class for expanded clones.

abundance	v_gene	j_gene	len	d_gene	CDR3aa	CDR3nt
few	TRBV9	TRBJ2-2	19	TRBD2	CASSVAASGGPTNTGELFF	TGTGCCAGCAGCGTAGCGGCTAGCGGGGGCCCTACGAACACCGGGGAGCTGTTTTTT
.	TRBV4-1	TRBJ1-5	14	.	CASSLDPKGKPQHF	TGCGCCAGCAGCCTCGACCCAAAGGGGAAGCCCCAGCATTTT
.	TRBV5-4	TRBJ1-2	13	.	CASSETDNYGYTF	TGTGCCAGCAGCGAGACAGATAACTATGGCTACACCTTC
.	TRBV6-5	TRBJ2-2	15	TRBD2	CASSPGTSGGGELFF	TGTGCCAGCAGCCCCGGGACTAGCGGGGGCGGGGAGCTGTTTTTT
few	TRBV7-3	TRBJ2-2	15	.	CASSGGGRYTGELFF	TGTGCCAGCAGTGGAGGGGGCAGGTACACCGGGGAGCTGTTTTTT
.	TRBV5-4	TRBJ1-1	12	TRBD1	CASSLDRERAFF	TGTGCCAGCAGCTTAGACAGGGAACGGGCTTTCTTT
.	TRBV18	TRBJ2-1	14	.	CASSNPTAYNEQFF	TGTGCCAGCTCAAATCCGACAGCATACAATGAGCAGTTCTTC
.	TRBV9	TRBJ1-1	16	TRBD1	CASGPRGFQGDTEAFF	TGTGCCAGCGGTCCCAGGGGGTTCCAAGGGGACACTGAAGCTTTCTTT
.	TRBV2	TRBJ1-2	14	TRBD1	CASSPRGTLYGYTF	TGTGCCAGCAGCCCCAGGGGGACCCTCTATGGCTACACCTTC
.	TRBV10-3	TRBJ1-2	14	TRBD1	CATTGTGVDYGYTF	TGTGCCACTACCGGGACAGGGGTTGACTATGGCTACACCTTC
few	TRBV4-1	TRBJ1-6	15	.	CASSQWGREDSPLHF	TGCGCCAGCAGCCAATGGGGCAGGGAGGATTCACCCCTCCACTTT
.	TRBV10-3	TRBJ1-2	15	TRBD1	CAISSQTGGISGYTF	TGTGCCATCAGTTCCCAGACAGGGGGTATATCTGGCTACACCTTC
.	TRBV12-3/TRBV12-4	TRBJ2-2	13	.	CASSFRGTGELFF	TGTGCCAGCAGTTTTCGAGGTACCGGGGAGCTGTTTTTT
.	TRBV7-2	TRBJ1-2	15	TRBD1	CASSHTGTGGDGYTF	TGTGCCAGCAGCCATACCGGGACAGGGGGCGATGGCTACACCTTC
.	TRBV11-2	TRBJ1-2	17	.	CASSAFGPKNREYGYTF	TGTGCCAGCAGCGCATTTGGACCTAAAAACCGGGAGTATGGCTACACCTTC
.	TRBV5-1	TRBJ2-7	15	TRBD1	CASSRGTGLSYEQYF	TGCGCCAGCAGCCGTGGGACAGGCCTCTCCTACGAGCAGTACTTC
.	TRBV2	TRBJ2-3	14	.	CASGEADYTDTQYF	TGTGCCAGTGGGGAGGCGGATTACACAGATACGCAGTATTTT
many	TRBV28	TRBJ2-4	15	TRBD1	CASSLGTGGETRNIF	TGTGCCAGCAGTTTGGGGACAGGGGGCGAGACGCGGAACATCTTC
.	TRBV30	TRBJ1-2	13	.	CAWSEPGRYGYTF	TGTGCCTGGAGTGAACCAGGGAGGTATGGCTACACCTTC
.	TRBV19	TRBJ2-2	15	.	CASSPSRGNTGELFF	TGTGCCAGTAGTCCGAGCAGGGGTAACACCGGGGAGCTGTTTTTT
few	TRBV7-9	TRBJ1-2	12	.	CASSLGAGGYTF	TGTGCCAGCAGCTTAGGGGCTGGGGGCTACACCTTC
.	TRBV6-2/TRBV6-3	TRBJ2-3	16	TRBD1	CASSSSGTGHGDTQYF	TGTGCCAGCAGTTCCTCCGGGACAGGGCATGGAGATACGCAGTATTTT
.	TRBV6-4	TRBJ1-1	16	TRBD1	CASSENLPPGGPEAFF	TGTGCCAGCAGTGAAAACCTCCCGCCAGGGGGCCCCGAAGCTTTCTTT
.	TRBV7-2	TRBJ2-7	19	TRBD1	CASSSLPGQGKGLGYEQYF	TGTGCCAGCAGCTCCCTACCCGGACAGGGTAAGGGTTTGGGCTACGAGCAGTACTTC
.	TRBV30	TRBJ1-5	13	TRBD1	CAWSRTGNQPQHF	TGTGCCTGGAGTCGGACAGGTAATCAGCCCCAGCATTTT
.	TRBV7-9	TRBJ1-4	14	.	CASSLGSSNEKLFF	TGTGCCAGCAGTCTAGGATCGTCTAATGAAAAACTGTTTTTT
.	TRBV6-2/TRBV6-3	TRBJ2-2	16	TRBD2	CASSPPGGANTGELFF	TGTGCCAGCAGCCCCCCGGGAGGTGCGAACACCGGGGAGCTGTTTTTT
.	TRBV7-6	TRBJ2-7	17	TRBD2	CASSLSFGGALIYEQYF	TGTGCCAGCAGCTTAAGTTTCGGGGGGGCCTTAATCTACGAGCAGTACTTC
.	TRBV12-3/TRBV12-4	TRBJ1-1	11	.	CASRVGTEAFF	TGTGCCAGCCGGGTGGGCACTGAAGCTTTCTTT
few	TRBV2	TRBJ2-7	19	TRBD2	CASRTLTSGGEGLRYEQYF	TGTGCCAGCAGAACCTTGACTAGCGGGGGAGAAGGGTTACGTTACGAGCAGTACTTC
many	TRBV24-1	TRBJ1-2	13	TRBD1	CATSDSGTGTYTF	TGTGCCACCAGTGATTCCGGGACAGGGACGTACACCTTC
.	TRBV28	TRBJ2-5	11	.	CASSFEETQYF	TGTGCCAGCAGTTTCGAGGAGACCCAGTACTTC
.	TRBV11-1	TRBJ2-1	13	.	CASSFKLAGEQFF	TGTGCCAGCAGCTTTAAACTAGCAGGTGAGCAGTTCTTC
few	TRBV10-3	TRBJ1-4	15	TRBD1	CAISEPDRGGEKLFF	TGTGCCATCAGTGAGCCCGACAGGGGTGGCGAAAAACTGTTTTTT
.	TRBV19	TRBJ1-5	18	.	CASSIDLGSVGGGQPQHF	TGTGCCAGTAGTATAGATCTAGGATCAGTTGGGGGGGGTCAGCCCCAGCATTTT
.	TRBV28	TRBJ1-5	12	.	CASSLSIGTQHF	TGTGCCAGCAGTTTATCGATCGGGACCCAGCATTTT
.	TRBV10-1	TRBJ2-3	15	.	CASLINSLVTDTQYF	TGCGCCAGCTTAATTAACAGTTTGGTCACAGATACGCAGTATTTT
.	TRBV18	TRBJ2-2	17	.	CASSPSQGRTSTGELFF	TGTGCCAGCTCACCAAGCCAGGGTAGGACCTCTACCGGGGAGCTGTTTTTT
.	TRBV14	TRBJ1-2	14	TRBD1	CASSLQGEDYGYTF	TGTGCCAGCAGCCTACAGGGGGAAGACTATGGCTACACCTTC
few	TRBV28	TRBJ1-4	16	.	CASSPQVRETNEKLFF	TGTGCCAGCAGTCCTCAGGTCAGAGAAACTAATGAAAAACTGTTTTTT
.	TRBV7-2	TRBJ2-7	10	.	CASGHGEQYF	TGTGCCAGCGGACATGGGGAGCAGTACTTC
.	TRBV19	TRBJ1-5	16	.	CASSYGREHSNQPQHF	TGTGCCAGTAGTTACGGCAGGGAACATAGCAATCAGCCCCAGCATTTT
.	TRBV3-1/TRBV3-2	TRBJ1-1	14	.	CGTATYHRGTEAFF	TGTGGGACCGCAACTTACCATCGGGGCACTGAAGCTTTCTTT
once	TRBV6-6	TRBJ1-4	15	.	CASSYSRQGVEKLFF	TGTGCCAGCAGTTACTCGAGGCAGGGCGTCGAAAAACTGTTTTTT
.	TRBV2	TRBJ1-2	15	TRBD1	CASRADRVGDYGYTF	TGTGCCAGCAGGGCCGACAGGGTAGGGGACTATGGCTACACCTTC
.	TRBV15	TRBJ2-7	14	TRBD1	CATSRAGQSYEQYF	TGTGCCACCAGCAGAGCGGGACAGAGCTACGAGCAGTACTTC
.	TRBV18	TRBJ2-1	12	.	CASSPRINEQFF	TGTGCCAGCTCACCACGTATAAATGAGCAGTTCTTC
.	TRBV24-1	TRBJ1-1	13	.	CATSSDSNTEAFF	TGTGCCACCAGCAGCGATTCGAACACTGAAGCTTTCTTT
.	TRBV30	TRBJ1-2	14	.	CAWSVMGGGYGYTF	TGTGCCTGGAGTGTAATGGGTGGCGGCTATGGCTACACCTTC
.	TRBV25-1	TRBJ2-5	17	.	CASRGASHSQERETQYF	TGTGCCAGCAGGGGGGCCAGCCACTCCCAAGAGCGGGAGACCCAGTACTTC
.	TRBV25-1	TRBJ2-5	16	TRBD1	CASSVGQGTFGETQYF	TGTGCCAGCAGTGTCGGACAGGGGACGTTTGGAGAGACCCAGTACTTC
.	TRBV19	TRBJ2-7	15	.	CASNDGAVGAYEQYF	TGTGCCAGTAACGACGGCGCCGTAGGGGCCTACGAGCAGTACTTC
.	TRBV7-8	TRBJ2-7	12	TRBD1	CASSTTGGEQYF	TGTGCCAGCAGCACAACAGGGGGCGAGCAGTACTTC
.	TRBV6-6	TRBJ2-7	15	TRBD1	CASSYSGQGSYEQYF	TGTGCCAGCAGTTACTCGGGACAGGGGAGTTACGAGCAGTACTTC
.	TRBV28	TRBJ1-1	15	TRBD1	CASTLSLTGGRWAFF	TGTGCCAGCACCTTAAGTTTGACAGGGGGTCGGTGGGCTTTCTTT
.	TRBV6-5	TRBJ2-3	12	.	CASGGITDTQYF	TGTGCCAGCGGAGGGATCACAGATACGCAGTATTTT
once	TRBV6-4	TRBJ1-1	13	TRBD1	CASAGTVNTEAFF	TGTGCCAGCGCTGGGACAGTGAACACTGAAGCTTTCTTT
.	TRBV21-1	TRBJ1-5	16	.	CASSTRDRVGHQPQHF	TGTGCCAGCAGCACTCGGGACAGGGTAGGGCATCAGCCCCAGCATTTT
.	TRBV21-1	TRBJ1-4	13	.	CAGLDREVEKLFF	TGTGCCGGATTGGACAGGGAAGTCGAAAAACTGTTTTTT